The sequence of this TCR beta chain was determined in a study of blood T cell repertoires in COVID-19. Using immunoSEQ multiplex PCR, the repertoire was profiled, and TCRdb retains in-frame clones only, with some absent. The repertoire consists of just over 300,000 clones, with 80% to 90% occurring once and the leading ten covering 2.2%. There are 14 residues in the CDR3. Per germline, CDR1 ENHRY and CDR2 SYGVKD. Trimming took 6 bases from V and 2 from J; bases not matched to a gene: 6. Sequences were obtained from PBMCs or T cells enriched from blood (not recorded which). The source is a man younger than 45 who had recovered from COVID-19. V is TRBV10-3 and J is TRBJ1-2; 7 bases are shared with TRBD1. CDR3 region: CAISERQGNYGYTF. The CDR3 DNA reads TGTGCCATCAGCGAAAGACAGGGCAACTATGGCTACACCTTC.